This T cell receptor (beta chain) was found in a study of T cell repertoires in cytomegalovirus infection. Study-wide context: Signatures in public TCR beta sequences pointed to both CMV infection and matching HLA type.

A note on this clonotype: Its antigen is unidentified.

Findings and limits, study-wide: Clonotypes of TCR beta that were HLA-C-restricted and CMV-specific dominated the ex vivo response. There were carriers of CMV plus the relevant HLA, and cumulative public TCR beta family frequency identified them.

CDR3 length: 15 amino acids. The V segment lost 0 bases and the J segment 5 bases; nucleotides outside the gene matches: 9. Germline assignment: CDR1 DFQATT and CDR2 SNEGSKA (reference sequence). TCRdb re-called the reads with MiXCR, one entry per CDR3 protein. The repertoire has approximately 250,000 distinct CDR3 sequences, 22% of them found once; the top ten carry around a sixth. The specimen was CD8+ T cells from PBMCs. The TCR originated in a human donor in good health (CMV status not recorded). Some clones in this sample may be carry-over from other donors' samples. V gene TRBV20-1 combines with J gene TRBJ2-7; 8 bases match TRBD1. The CDR3 reads CSAREAPDRGHEQYF. The CDR3 coding sequence is TGCAGTGCTAGAGAGGCCCCCGACAGGGGCCACGAGCAGTACTTC.